The TCR beta chain described here comes from a study of vaccination effects on CD4 cells after COVID-19. Study-level information: Using viral peptide pools, the ViraFEST assay grew out antigen-specific CD4+ T cells prior to sequencing. For each well, two million PBMC were cultured with 8.5 to 10 IU/ml IL-2 and 8 to 10 ug/ml peptides. Following the second dose by a median of 72 days, the post-vaccine samples were obtained. Study-level results: Cross-reactivity toward common cold coronaviruses was confined to only 1 of 255 vaccine-induced clones in healthy vaccinees.

Unmatched junction bases numbered 4, after V lost 6 bases and J lost 9 bases. Looked up from germline, CDR1 is DFQATT and CDR2 is SNEGSKA (reference sequence). CDR3 size: 11 residues. This clone was detected only a few times. Its antigen is not identified. TCRdb keeps only in-frame clones here, not all; method: immunoSEQ multiplex PCR. The sample lists tens of thousands of clones; just under 75% were seen once. Investigators separated out CD4+ T cells once around 11 days of culture had passed. Every participant took two doses of the BNT162b2 or mRNA-1273 vaccine. The starting material was CD4+ T cells from PBMCs cultured without peptide, obtained after COVID-19 vaccination. The chain couples TRBV20-1 to TRBJ2-4, with TRBD1 matching 8 bases. This clonotype was sampled from a human donor who received a COVID-19 vaccine. CDR3 nucleotides: TGCAGTGCGGGACAGGAGGGCATTCAGTACTTC. It yields the protein CSAGQEGIQYF.